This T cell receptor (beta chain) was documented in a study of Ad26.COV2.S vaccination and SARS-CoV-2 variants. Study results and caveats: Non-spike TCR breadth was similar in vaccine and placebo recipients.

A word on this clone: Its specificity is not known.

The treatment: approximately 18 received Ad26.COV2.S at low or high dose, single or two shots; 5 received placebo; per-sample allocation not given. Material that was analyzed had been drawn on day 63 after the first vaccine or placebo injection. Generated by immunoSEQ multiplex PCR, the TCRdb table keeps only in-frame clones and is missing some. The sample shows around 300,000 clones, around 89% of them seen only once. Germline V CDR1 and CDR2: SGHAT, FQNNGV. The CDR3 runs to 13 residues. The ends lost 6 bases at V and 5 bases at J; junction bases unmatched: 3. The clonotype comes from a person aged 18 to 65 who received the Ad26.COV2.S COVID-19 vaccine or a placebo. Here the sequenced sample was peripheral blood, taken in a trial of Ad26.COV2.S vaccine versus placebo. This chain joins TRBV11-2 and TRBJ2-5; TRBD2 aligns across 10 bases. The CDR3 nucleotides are TGTGCCAGCAGAGAAGCGGGGGGGGAGACCCAGTACTTC. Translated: CASREAGGETQYF. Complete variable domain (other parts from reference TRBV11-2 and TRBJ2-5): EAGVAQSPRYKIIEKRQSVAFWCNPISGHATLYWYQQILGQGPKLLIQFQNNGVVDDSQLPKDRFSAERLKGVDSTLKIQPAKLEDSAVYLCASREAGGETQYFGPGTRLLVL.